What follows are 2 T cell receptor beta chains derived from one specimen sequenced in a study of radiation and T cells in renal cell carcinoma. TCRdb keeps only in-frame clones here, not all; method: immunoSEQ multiplex PCR. The sample consists of 120,000 or so clones, around 90% of them appearing once. Time point defined: blood 2 weeks post-SBRT. The treatment was: 15 Gy SBRT to primary tumor, nephrectomy 4 weeks later. The sequenced sample was blood, obtained from a patient whose treatment included radiotherapy and nephrectomy. These receptors came from a woman aged 70-85 years with renal cell carcinoma.

This sequence joins TRBV27 and TRBJ2-7; 8 nucleotides agree with TRBD2. With V trimmed by 3 bases and J by 3 bases, 16 bases remained unmatched. The germline V gene has CDR1 MNHEY and CDR2 SMNVEV (reference sequence). This CDR3 comprises 18 residues. This CDR3 is CASSFTSFFQRGNYEQYF. The CDR3 DNA follows: TGTGCCAGCAGTTTTACTTCCTTTTTCCAGCGGGGGAACTACGAGCAGTACTTC.

V gene TRBV27 combines with J gene TRBJ1-1; D is uncertain. Germline V gene lookup returns CDR1 MNHEY and CDR2 SMNVEV (reference sequence). V dropped 7 bases and J dropped 7 bases, with 13 bases sitting between them. This CDR3 has 12 amino acids. The CDR3 DNA sequence: TGTGCCAGCAAAAGGAAGGCAGATGAAGCTTTCTTT. Amino acid sequence: CASKRKADEAFF.